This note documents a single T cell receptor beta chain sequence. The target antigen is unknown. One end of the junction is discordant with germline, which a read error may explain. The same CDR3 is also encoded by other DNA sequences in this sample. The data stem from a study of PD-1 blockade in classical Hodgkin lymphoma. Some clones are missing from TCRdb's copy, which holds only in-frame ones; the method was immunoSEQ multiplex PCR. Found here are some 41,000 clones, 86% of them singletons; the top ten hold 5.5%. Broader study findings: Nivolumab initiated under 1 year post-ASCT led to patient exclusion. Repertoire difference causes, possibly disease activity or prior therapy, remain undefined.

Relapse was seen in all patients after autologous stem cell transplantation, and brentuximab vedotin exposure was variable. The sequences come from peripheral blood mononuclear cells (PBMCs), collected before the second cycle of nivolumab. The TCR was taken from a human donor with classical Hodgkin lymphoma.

As DNA, the CDR3 is TGTGCCAGCAGCATACAGGGCTTGAACACTGAAGCCTTCTTT. This codes for CASSIQGLNTEAFF. J is TRBJ1-1 and V is TRBV5-6, with a tentative D call TRBD1 (6 bases). This CDR3 is 14 amino acids long. Per the germline V gene, CDR1 is SGHDT and CDR2 is YYEEEE.